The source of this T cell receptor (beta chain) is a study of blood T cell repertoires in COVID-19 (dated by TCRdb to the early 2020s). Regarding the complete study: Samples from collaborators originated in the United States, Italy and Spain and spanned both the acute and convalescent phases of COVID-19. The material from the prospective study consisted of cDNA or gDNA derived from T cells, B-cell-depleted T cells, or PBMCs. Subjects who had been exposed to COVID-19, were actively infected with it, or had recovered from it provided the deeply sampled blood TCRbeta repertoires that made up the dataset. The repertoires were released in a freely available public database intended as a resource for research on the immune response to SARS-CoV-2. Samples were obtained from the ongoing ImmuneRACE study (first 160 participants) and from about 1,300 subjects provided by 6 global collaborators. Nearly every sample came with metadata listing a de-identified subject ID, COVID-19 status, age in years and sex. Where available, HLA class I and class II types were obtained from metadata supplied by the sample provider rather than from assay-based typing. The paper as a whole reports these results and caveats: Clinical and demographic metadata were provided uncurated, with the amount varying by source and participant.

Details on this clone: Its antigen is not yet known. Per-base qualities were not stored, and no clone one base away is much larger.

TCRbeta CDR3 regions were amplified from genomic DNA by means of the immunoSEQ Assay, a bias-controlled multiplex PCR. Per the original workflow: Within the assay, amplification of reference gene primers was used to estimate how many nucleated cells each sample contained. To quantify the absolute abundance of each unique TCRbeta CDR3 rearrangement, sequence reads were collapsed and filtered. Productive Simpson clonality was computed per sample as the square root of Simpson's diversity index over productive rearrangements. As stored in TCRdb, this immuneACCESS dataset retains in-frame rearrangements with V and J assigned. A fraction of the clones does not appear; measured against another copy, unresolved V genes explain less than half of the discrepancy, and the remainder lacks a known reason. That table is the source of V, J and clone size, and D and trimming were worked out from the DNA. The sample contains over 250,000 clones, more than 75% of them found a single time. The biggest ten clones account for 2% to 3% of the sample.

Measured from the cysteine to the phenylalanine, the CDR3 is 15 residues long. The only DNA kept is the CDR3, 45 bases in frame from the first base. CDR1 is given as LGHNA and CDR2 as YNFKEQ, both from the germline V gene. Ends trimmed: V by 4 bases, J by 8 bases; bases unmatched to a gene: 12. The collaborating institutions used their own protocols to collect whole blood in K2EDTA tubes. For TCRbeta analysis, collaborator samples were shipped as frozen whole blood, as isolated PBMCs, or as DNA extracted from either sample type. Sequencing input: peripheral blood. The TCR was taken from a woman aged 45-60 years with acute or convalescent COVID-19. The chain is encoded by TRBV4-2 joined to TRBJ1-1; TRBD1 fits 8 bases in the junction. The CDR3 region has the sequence CASSPLPGTGIEAFF. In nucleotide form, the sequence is TGTGCCAGCAGCCCTTTGCCCGGGACAGGAATCGAAGCTTTCTTT.